This TCR beta chain was captured by sequencing in a study of CD8+CD57+ T cells in acquired aplastic anemia. The overall study: Sorting CD4+ and CD8+ cells gave DNA averaging roughly 3.5 ug. Points from the study as a whole: The study identified about 30 CD8+ CDR3 sequences shared by patients and controls.

The germline gives CDR1 KGHDR, CDR2 SFDVKD. The CDR3 is 16 amino acids. V lost 5 bases and J lost 4; bases outside the gene matches: 11. Profiling that covered TCR beta VDJ and CDR3 relied on genomic DNA as its template. TCRdb re-called the reads through MiXCR, storing one row per CDR3 protein. The repertoire consists of 100,000 to 150,000 distinct CDR3 sequences, with 41% occurring once and the leading ten covering under 9%. Concerning this clonotype itself: What it binds is unknown.

Sequenced input: sorted CD4+, CD8+, or CD8+CD57+ T cells (not recorded which) from PBMCs. This chain joins TRBV24-1 and TRBJ1-2, with 8 bases identical to TRBD1. The TCR sequence derives from a human donor in good health, serving as a control. The CDR3: CATSVLGQGSGYGYTF. CDR3 coding DNA: TGTGCCACCAGTGTCTTAGGACAGGGAAGCGGCTATGGCTACACCTTC.